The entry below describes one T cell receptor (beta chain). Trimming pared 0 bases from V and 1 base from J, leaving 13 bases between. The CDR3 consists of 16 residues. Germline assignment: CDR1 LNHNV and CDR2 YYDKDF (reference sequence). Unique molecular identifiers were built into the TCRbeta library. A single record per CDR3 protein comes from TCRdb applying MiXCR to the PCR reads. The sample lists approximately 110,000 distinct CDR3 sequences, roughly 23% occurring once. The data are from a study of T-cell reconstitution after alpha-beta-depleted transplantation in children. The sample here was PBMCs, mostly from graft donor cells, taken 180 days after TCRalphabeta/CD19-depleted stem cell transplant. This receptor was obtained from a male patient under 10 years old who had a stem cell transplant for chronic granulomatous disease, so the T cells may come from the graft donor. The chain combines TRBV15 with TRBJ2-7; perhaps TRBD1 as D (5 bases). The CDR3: CATSRDRQGRSYEQYF. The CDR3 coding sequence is TGTGCCACCAGCAGAGATCGGCAGGGTAGGTCCTACGAGCAGTACTTC.